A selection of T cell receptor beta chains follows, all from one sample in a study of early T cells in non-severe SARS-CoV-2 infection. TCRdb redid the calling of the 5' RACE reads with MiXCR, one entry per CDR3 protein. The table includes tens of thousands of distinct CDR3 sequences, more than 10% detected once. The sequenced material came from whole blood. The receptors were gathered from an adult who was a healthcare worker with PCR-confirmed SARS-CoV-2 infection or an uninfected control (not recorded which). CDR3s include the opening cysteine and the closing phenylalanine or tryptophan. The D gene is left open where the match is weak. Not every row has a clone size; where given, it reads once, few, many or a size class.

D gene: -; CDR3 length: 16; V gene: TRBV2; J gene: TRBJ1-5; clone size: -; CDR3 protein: CASSEMFFRSNQPQHF; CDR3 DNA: TGTGCCAGCAGTGAAATGTTCTTTCGGAGCAATCAGCCCCAGCATTTT
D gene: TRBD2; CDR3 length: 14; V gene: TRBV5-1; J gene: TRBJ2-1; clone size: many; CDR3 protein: CASSLSLAGNEQFF; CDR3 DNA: TGCGCCAGCAGCTTGTCCCTAGCGGGCAATGAGCAGTTCTTC
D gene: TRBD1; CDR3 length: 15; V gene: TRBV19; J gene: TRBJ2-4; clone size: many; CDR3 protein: CASTPGRTGVYIQYF; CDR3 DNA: TGTGCCAGTACCCCCGGGAGGACAGGGGTTTACATTCAGTACTTC
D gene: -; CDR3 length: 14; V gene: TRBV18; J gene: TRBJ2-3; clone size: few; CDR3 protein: CASSPTGSTDTQYF; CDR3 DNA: TGTGCCAGCTCACCAACCGGAAGCACAGATACGCAGTATTTT
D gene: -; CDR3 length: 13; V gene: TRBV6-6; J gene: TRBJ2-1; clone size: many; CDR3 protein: CASSPQGGNEQFF; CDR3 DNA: TGTGCCAGCAGCCCACAGGGGGGGAATGAGCAGTTCTTC
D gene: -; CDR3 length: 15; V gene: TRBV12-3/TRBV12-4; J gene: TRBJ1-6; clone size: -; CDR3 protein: CASRPSGSYNSPLHF; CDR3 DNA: TGTGCCAGCAGGCCGTCTGGATCCTATAATTCACCCCTCCACTTT
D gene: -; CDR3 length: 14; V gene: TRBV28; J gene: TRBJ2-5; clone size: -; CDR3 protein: CASSDTAFQETQYF; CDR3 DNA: TGTGCCAGCAGCGATACCGCCTTTCAAGAGACCCAGTACTTC
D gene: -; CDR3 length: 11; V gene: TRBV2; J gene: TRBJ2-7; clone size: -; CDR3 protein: CASGTFYEQYF; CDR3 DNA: TGTGCCAGCGGGACTTTCTACGAGCAGTACTTC
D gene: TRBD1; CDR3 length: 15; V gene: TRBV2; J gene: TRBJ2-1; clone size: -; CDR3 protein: CATQGQAVSYNEQFF; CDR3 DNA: TGTGCCACCCAAGGACAGGCAGTCTCCTACAATGAGCAGTTCTTC
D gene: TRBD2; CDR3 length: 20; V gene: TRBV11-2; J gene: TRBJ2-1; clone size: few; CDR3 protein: CASTLHAGTSGRTSLNEQFF; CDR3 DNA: TGTGCCAGCACCTTGCACGCCGGGACTAGCGGGAGGACCTCCCTTAATGAGCAGTTCTTC
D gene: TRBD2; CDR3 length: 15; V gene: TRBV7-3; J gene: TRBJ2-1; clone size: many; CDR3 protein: CASSSTSGRENEQFF; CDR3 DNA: TGTGCCAGCAGCTCGACTAGCGGGAGGGAAAATGAGCAGTTCTTC
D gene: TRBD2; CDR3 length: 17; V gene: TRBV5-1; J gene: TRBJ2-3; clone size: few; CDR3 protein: CASSLYSGRAVGDTQYF; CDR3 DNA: TGCGCCAGCAGCTTGTACAGCGGGAGGGCCGTTGGGGATACGCAGTATTTT
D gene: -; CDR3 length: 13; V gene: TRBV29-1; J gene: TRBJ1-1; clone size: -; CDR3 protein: CSVELLLTTEAFF; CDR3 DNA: TGCAGCGTTGAATTGCTCTTAACCACTGAAGCTTTCTTT
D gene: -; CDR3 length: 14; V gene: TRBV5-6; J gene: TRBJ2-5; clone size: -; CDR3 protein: CASSLDLAQETQYF; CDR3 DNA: TGTGCCAGCAGCTTGGATTTGGCCCAAGAGACCCAGTACTTC
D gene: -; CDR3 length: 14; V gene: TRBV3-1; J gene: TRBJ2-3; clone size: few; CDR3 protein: CASSQNWEADTQYF; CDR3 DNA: TGTGCCAGCAGCCAAAACTGGGAAGCAGATACGCAGTATTTT
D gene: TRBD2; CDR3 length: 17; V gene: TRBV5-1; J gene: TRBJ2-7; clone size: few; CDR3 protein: CASTGTPGLAGANEQYF; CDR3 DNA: TGCGCCAGTACCGGGACTCCGGGACTAGCGGGAGCCAACGAGCAGTACTTC
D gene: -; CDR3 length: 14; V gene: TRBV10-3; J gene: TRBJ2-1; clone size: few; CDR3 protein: CATSHRLEDNEQFF; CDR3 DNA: TGTGCCACCTCGCACCGACTAGAGGACAATGAGCAGTTCTTC
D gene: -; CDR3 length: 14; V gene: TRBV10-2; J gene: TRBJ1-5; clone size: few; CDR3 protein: CASSERPGNQPQHF; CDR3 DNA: TGCGCCAGCAGTGAGAGGCCTGGCAATCAGCCCCAGCATTTT
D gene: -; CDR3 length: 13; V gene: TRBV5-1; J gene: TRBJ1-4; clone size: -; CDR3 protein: CASTRGHGEKLFF; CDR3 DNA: TGCGCCAGCACCCGGGGGCATGGTGAAAAACTGTTTTTT
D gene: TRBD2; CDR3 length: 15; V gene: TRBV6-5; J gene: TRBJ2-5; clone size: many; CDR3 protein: CASSQSGALQETQYF; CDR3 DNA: TGTGCCAGCAGCCAAAGCGGGGCCCTCCAAGAGACCCAGTACTTC
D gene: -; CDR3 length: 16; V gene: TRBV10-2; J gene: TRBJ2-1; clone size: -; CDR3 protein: CASSAIQGRSTNEQFF; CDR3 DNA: TGCGCCAGCTCCGCAATACAGGGTAGGTCGACGAATGAGCAGTTCTTC
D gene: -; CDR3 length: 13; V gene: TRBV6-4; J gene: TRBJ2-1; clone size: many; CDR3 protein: CASSDGGYNEQFF; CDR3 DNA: TGTGCCAGCAGCGATGGAGGGTACAATGAGCAGTTCTTC
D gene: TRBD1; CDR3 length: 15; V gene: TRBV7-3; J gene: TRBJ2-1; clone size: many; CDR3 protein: CASSPQGASLHEQFF; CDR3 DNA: TGTGCCAGCAGCCCACAGGGGGCGAGTTTACATGAGCAGTTCTTC
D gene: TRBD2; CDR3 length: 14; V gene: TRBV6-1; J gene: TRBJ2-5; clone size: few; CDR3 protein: CASTPGGGQETQYF; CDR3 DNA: TGTGCCAGCACCCCCGGGGGGGGCCAAGAGACCCAGTACTTC
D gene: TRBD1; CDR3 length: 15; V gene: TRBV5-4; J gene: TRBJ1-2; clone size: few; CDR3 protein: CASSPRTGANYGYTF; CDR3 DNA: TGTGCCAGCAGCCCAAGGACAGGTGCGAACTATGGCTACACCTTC
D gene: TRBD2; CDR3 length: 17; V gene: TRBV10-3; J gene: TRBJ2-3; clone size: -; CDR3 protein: CAISRGAGGPSTDTQYF; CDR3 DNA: TGTGCCATCAGCCGTGGGGCGGGAGGCCCCAGCACAGATACGCAGTATTTT
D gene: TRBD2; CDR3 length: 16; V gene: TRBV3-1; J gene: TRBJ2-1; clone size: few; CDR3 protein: CASSQGVSGGQNEQFF; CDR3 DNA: TGTGCCAGCAGCCAGGGCGTTAGCGGGGGGCAGAATGAGCAGTTCTTC
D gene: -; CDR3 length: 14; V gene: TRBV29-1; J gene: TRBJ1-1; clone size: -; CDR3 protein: CSVEDGSMNTEAFF; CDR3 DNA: TGCAGTGTTGAGGACGGATCCATGAACACTGAAGCTTTCTTT
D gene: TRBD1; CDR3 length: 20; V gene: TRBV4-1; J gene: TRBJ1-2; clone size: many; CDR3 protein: CASSQDRGDRGIRSNYGYTF; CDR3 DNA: TGCGCCAGCAGCCAAGATCGAGGGGACAGGGGAATACGGTCCAACTATGGCTACACCTTC
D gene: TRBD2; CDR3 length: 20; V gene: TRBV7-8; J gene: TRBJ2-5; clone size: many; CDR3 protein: CASSLDAWGTRSLMSETQYF; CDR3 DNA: TGTGCCAGCAGCTTAGACGCTTGGGGGACTAGGTCCCTTATGTCAGAGACCCAGTACTTC
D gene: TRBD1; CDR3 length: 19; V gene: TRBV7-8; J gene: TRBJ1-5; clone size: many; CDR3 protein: CASSLAVGMFRDRNQPQHF; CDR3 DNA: TGTGCCAGCAGCTTAGCGGTGGGGATGTTCCGGGACAGGAATCAGCCCCAGCATTTT
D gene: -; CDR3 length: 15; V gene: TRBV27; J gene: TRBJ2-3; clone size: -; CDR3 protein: CASSLGQVGPDTQYF; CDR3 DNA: TGTGCCAGCAGTTTGGGGCAGGTTGGCCCAGATACGCAGTATTTT
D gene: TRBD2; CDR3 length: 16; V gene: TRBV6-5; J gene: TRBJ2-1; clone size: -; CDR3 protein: CASSFLAGGPYNEQFF; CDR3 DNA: TGTGCCAGCAGTTTTCTAGCGGGAGGACCTTACAATGAGCAGTTCTTC
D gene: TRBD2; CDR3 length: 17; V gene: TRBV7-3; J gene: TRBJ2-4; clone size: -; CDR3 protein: CASSRKTSPFAKNIQYF; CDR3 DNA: TGTGCCAGCAGCCGAAAGACTAGCCCTTTCGCCAAAAACATTCAGTACTTC
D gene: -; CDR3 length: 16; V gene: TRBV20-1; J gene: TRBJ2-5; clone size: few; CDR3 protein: CSARDGRIQNAETQYF; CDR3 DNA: TGCAGTGCTAGAGATGGTAGGATACAGAACGCCGAGACCCAGTACTTC
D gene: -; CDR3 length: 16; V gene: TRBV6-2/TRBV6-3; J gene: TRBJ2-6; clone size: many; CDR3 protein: CASSYGQYPGANVLTF; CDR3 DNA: TGTGCCAGCAGTTACGGACAGTATCCTGGGGCCAACGTCCTGACTTTC
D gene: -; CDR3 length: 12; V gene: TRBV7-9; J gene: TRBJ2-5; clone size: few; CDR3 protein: CASSTSQETQYF; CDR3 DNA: TGTGCCAGCAGCACGAGCCAAGAGACCCAGTACTTC
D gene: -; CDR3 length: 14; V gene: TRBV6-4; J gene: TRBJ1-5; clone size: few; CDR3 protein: CASSPQDGNQPQHF; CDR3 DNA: TGTGCCAGCAGTCCACAGGATGGGAATCAGCCCCAGCATTTT
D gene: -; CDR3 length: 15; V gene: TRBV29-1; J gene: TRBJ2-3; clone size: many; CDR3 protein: CSVGGLRESTDTQYF; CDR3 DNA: TGCAGCGTGGGGGGTTTGCGGGAAAGCACAGATACGCAGTATTTT
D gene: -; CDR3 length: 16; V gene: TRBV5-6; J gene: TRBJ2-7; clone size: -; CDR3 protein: CASSFNGPSATYEQYF; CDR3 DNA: TGTGCCAGCAGCTTTAACGGGCCCAGCGCGACCTACGAGCAGTACTTC
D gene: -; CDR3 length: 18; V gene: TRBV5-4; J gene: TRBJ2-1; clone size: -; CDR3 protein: CASCSSSSQRRAYNEQFF; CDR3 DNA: TGTGCCAGCTGTTCCTCTTCTAGTCAGCGGAGAGCTTACAATGAGCAGTTCTTC
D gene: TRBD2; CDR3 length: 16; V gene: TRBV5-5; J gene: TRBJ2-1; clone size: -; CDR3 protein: CASSRLAGGTNNEQFF; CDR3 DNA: TGTGCCAGCAGCCGACTAGCGGGAGGTACCAACAATGAGCAGTTCTTC
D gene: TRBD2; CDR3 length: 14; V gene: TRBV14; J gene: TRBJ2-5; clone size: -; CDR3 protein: CASSQGGGQETQYF; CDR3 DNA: TGTGCCAGCAGCCAAGGCGGGGGCCAAGAGACCCAGTACTTC
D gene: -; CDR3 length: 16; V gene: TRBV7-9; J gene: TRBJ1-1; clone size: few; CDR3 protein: CASSLGIGGLDTEAFF; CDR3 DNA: TGTGCCAGCAGCTTAGGTATTGGGGGACTTGACACTGAAGCTTTCTTT
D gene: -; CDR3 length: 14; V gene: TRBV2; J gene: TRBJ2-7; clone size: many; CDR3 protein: CASSTGLSPNEQYF; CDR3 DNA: TGTGCCAGCAGCACTGGACTATCTCCTAACGAGCAGTACTTC
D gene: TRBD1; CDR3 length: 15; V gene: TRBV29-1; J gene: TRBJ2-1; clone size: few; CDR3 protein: CSVEGDRGLSNEQFF; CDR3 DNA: TGCAGCGTTGAAGGGGACAGGGGGCTTTCCAATGAGCAGTTCTTC
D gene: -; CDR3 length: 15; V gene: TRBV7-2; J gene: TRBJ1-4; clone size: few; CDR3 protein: CASSLSQGGMTKLFF; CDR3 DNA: TGTGCCAGCAGCTTATCACAGGGCGGCATGACAAAACTGTTTTTT
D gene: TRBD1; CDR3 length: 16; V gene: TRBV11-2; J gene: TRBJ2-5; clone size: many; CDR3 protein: CASSPRQGRIQETQYF; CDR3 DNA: TGTGCCAGCAGCCCTCGACAGGGCCGGATCCAAGAGACCCAGTACTTC
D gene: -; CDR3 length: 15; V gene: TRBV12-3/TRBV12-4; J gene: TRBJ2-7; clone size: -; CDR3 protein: CASSLYEGGSYEQYF; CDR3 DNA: TGTGCCAGCAGTTTATATGAGGGAGGCTCCTACGAGCAGTACTTC
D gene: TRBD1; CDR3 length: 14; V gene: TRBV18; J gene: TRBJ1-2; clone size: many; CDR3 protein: CASSPLNGQDGYTF; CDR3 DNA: TGTGCCAGCTCACCCCTAAATGGACAGGATGGCTACACCTTC
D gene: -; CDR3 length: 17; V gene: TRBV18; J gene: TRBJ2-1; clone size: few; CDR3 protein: CASSPRVPGTSYNEQFF; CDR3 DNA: TGTGCCAGCTCTCCCCGGGTCCCCGGGACCTCCTACAATGAGCAGTTCTTC
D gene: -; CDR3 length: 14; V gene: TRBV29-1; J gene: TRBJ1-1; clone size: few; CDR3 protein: CSVAPGGENTEAFF; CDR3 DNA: TGCAGCGTCGCCCCCGGGGGAGAGAACACTGAAGCTTTCTTT
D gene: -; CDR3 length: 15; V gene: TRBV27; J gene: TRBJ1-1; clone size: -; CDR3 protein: CASSRFMAGNTEAFF; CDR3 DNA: TGTGCCAGCAGCCGATTTATGGCGGGGAACACTGAAGCTTTCTTT
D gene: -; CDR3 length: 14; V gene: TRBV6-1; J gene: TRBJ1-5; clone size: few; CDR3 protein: CASSELRAVQPQHF; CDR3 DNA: TGTGCCAGCAGTGAACTAAGGGCCGTTCAGCCCCAGCATTTT
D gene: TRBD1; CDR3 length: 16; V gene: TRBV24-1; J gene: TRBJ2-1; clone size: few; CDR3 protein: CATSDSGTAKYNEQFF; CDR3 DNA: TGTGCCACCAGTGATTCCGGGACAGCCAAATACAATGAGCAGTTCTTC